The rows below give T cell receptor beta chains drawn from one sample of a study of blood T cell repertoires in COVID-19. TCRdb's copy holds only in-frame clones and misses some; the assay was immunoSEQ multiplex PCR. The sample contains about 180,000 clones, roughly 90% of which appear only once. Sequencing input: peripheral blood. All receptors derive from a man in his 70s with active or convalescent COVID-19. CDR3s include the opening cysteine and the closing phenylalanine or tryptophan. Each record gives: J gene, clone size, V gene, CDR3 protein. The size field is filled for only some rows; it gives once, few, many or a size class.

j_gene: TRBJ1-4; abundance: -; v_gene: TRBV11-2; CDR3aa: CASSLGDTSRVLGEKLFF
j_gene: TRBJ2-5; abundance: -; v_gene: TRBV5-1; CDR3aa: CASSPSQETQYF
j_gene: TRBJ1-4; abundance: -; v_gene: TRBV27; CDR3aa: CASSFPGEWATNEKLFF
j_gene: TRBJ2-7; abundance: -; v_gene: TRBV6-6; CDR3aa: CASSSGQGAIDF
j_gene: TRBJ1-2; abundance: -; v_gene: TRBV27; CDR3aa: CASRRGLTGYTF
j_gene: TRBJ1-2; abundance: -; v_gene: TRBV7-9; CDR3aa: CASSSRTGGRGYTF
j_gene: TRBJ2-1; abundance: -; v_gene: TRBV7-2; CDR3aa: CASSLEVSGRGGDEQFF
j_gene: TRBJ2-7; abundance: few; v_gene: TRBV9; CDR3aa: CASSVEAVAGVREQYF
j_gene: TRBJ2-7; abundance: -; v_gene: TRBV5-4; CDR3aa: CASSLLAGGSYEQYF
j_gene: TRBJ1-3; abundance: -; v_gene: TRBV6-5; CDR3aa: CASSYGQGGTIYF
j_gene: TRBJ2-2; abundance: -; v_gene: TRBV7-3; CDR3aa: CASSPGGGTGELFF
j_gene: TRBJ1-1; abundance: once; v_gene: TRBV19; CDR3aa: CASLRGLFGADTEAFF
j_gene: TRBJ1-1; abundance: -; v_gene: TRBV11-2; CDR3aa: CASSLDFRSTEAFF
j_gene: TRBJ2-2; abundance: few; v_gene: TRBV6-6; CDR3aa: CASSPTRQAEGTGELFF
j_gene: TRBJ1-2; abundance: -; v_gene: TRBV5-4; CDR3aa: CASSLDGNYGYTF
j_gene: TRBJ2-7; abundance: -; v_gene: TRBV28; CDR3aa: CASSLADRGPPYEQYF
j_gene: TRBJ2-7; abundance: -; v_gene: TRBV4-1; CDR3aa: CASSPPGSRSYEQYF
j_gene: TRBJ1-5; abundance: -; v_gene: TRBV15; CDR3aa: CATSRLTGYSQPQHF
j_gene: TRBJ2-7; abundance: -; v_gene: TRBV5-1; CDR3aa: CASGTGGYGYEQYF
j_gene: TRBJ1-4; abundance: -; v_gene: TRBV27; CDR3aa: CASSLQGFGEKLFF
j_gene: TRBJ2-7; abundance: -; v_gene: TRBV11-2; CDR3aa: CASSLRSSYEQYF
j_gene: TRBJ1-1; abundance: -; v_gene: TRBV7-2; CDR3aa: CASRLARGGGEAFF
j_gene: TRBJ1-5; abundance: -; v_gene: TRBV9; CDR3aa: CASSVGYGTGNQPQHF
j_gene: TRBJ2-5; abundance: -; v_gene: TRBV7-2; CDR3aa: CASSLQGMFGETQYF